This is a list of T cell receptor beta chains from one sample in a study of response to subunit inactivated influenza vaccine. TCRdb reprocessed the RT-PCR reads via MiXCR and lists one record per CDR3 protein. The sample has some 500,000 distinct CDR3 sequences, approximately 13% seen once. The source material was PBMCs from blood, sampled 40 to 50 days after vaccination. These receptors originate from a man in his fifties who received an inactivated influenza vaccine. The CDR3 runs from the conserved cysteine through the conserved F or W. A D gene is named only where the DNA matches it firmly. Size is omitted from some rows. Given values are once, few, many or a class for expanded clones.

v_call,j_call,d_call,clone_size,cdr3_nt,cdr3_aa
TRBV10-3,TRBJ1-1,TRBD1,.,TGTGCCATCGGGGAACCGGGACAGGGTCACACTGAAGCTTTCTTT,CAIGEPGQGHTEAFF
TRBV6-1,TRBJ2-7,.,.,TGTGCCAGCAGTGACTGGACTCAGACCTCCTACGAGCAGTACTTC,CASSDWTQTSYEQYF
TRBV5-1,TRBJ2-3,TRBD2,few,TGCGCCAGCAGCTCGAATAGCGGGGGGGCCTCCGATACGCAGTATTTT,CASSSNSGGASDTQYF
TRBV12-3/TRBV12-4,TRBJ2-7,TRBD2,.,TGTGCCAGCAGTTTTCCTCTGTTGAGCGGGAAGTACGAGCAGTACTTC,CASSFPLLSGKYEQYF
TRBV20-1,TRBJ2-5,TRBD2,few,TGCAGTGCTACCCCTTGGACTAGCGGGGGTATCGAGACCCAGTACTTC,CSATPWTSGGIETQYF
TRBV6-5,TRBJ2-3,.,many,TGTGCCAGCAGTTACTCGACGGTTGGGGTCAACACAGATACGCAGTATTTT,CASSYSTVGVNTDTQYF
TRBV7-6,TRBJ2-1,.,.,TGTGCCAGCAGCCGGAAACCTGGGAATGAGCAGTTCTTC,CASSRKPGNEQFF
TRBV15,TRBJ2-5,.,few,TGTGCCACCAGCAGAGATTTTGGGACAAGCTACTTC,CATSRDFGTSYF
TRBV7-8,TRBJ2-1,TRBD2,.,TGTGCCAGCAGCTCACCGACTAGCGGAGACAATGAGCAGTTCTTC,CASSSPTSGDNEQFF
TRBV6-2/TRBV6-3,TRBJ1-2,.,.,TGTGCCAGCGGAACTATAAACTATGGCTACACCTTC,CASGTINYGYTF
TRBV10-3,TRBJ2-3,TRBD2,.,TGTGCCACCCAGGCGGCGGGGGGCCTGGCAGATACGCAGTATTTT,CATQAAGGLADTQYF
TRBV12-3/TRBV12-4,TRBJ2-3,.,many,TGTGCCAGCGCTATGGAGACAGTTTGGGAAGATACGCAGTATTTT,CASAMETVWEDTQYF
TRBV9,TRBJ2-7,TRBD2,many,TGTGCCAGCAGCGTTAGCGGGAGGGCCCACGAGCAGTACTTC,CASSVSGRAHEQYF
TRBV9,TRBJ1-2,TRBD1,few,TGTGCCAGCAGCGTGGCAGGGGGCAGTTATGGCTACACCTTC,CASSVAGGSYGYTF
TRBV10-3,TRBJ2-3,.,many,TGTGCCACGGAGGCGGGACTCAGCACAGATACGCAGTATTTT,CATEAGLSTDTQYF
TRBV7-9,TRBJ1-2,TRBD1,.,TGTGCCAGCAGACATGGACAGGGCTACGATGGCTACACCTTC,CASRHGQGYDGYTF
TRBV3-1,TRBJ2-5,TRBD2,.,TGTGCCAGCAGCCAGGTGTGGGGGGGGTACCAAGAGACCCAGTACTTC,CASSQVWGGYQETQYF
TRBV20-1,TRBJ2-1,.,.,TGCAGTGCGGGGCTGGGGGTATATGAGCAGTTCTTC,CSAGLGVYEQFF
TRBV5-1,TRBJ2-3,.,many,TGCGCCAGCAGCTTGGTGCCGAGCCGCACAGATACGCAGTATTTT,CASSLVPSRTDTQYF